One and the same sample provided the 17 T cell receptor beta chains below, sequenced in a study of blood T cell repertoires in COVID-19 (dated by TCRdb to 2020 to 2022). The library was obtained by the immunoSEQ multiplex PCR assay. TCRdb limited this immuneACCESS table to in-frame rearrangements with V and J called. A share of clones is missing; checked studies link under half to unresolved V genes, and the rest is unexplained. The sample table records about 300,000 clones; around 90% of these occur just once. About 4.5% of the sample goes to the ten largest clones. Sequenced input: PBMCs or T cells enriched from blood (not recorded which). The receptors shown here come from a woman aged 18-29 years with acute COVID-19.

This clone has a handful of counts. The gene calls are TRBV28 and TRBJ1-5; TRBD1 matches 9 bases. Per the germline V gene, CDR1 is MDHEN and CDR2 is SYDVKM. The CDR3 spans 15 residues. Trimming took 7 bases from V and 0 from J; bases not matched to a gene: 4. CDR3 sequence: CASTSGQGSNQPQHF. The DNA of the CDR3 is TGTGCCAGCACGTCGGGACAGGGTAGCAATCAGCCCCAGCATTTT. Looking up the rest from reference TRBV28 and TRBJ1-5 gives the full variable domain: DVKVTQSSRYLVKRTGEKVFLECVQDMDHENMFWYRQDPGLGLRLIYFSYDVKMKEKGDIPEGYSVSREKKERFSLILESASTNQTSMYLCASTSGQGSNQPQHFGDGTRLSIL.

The gene calls are TRBV18 and TRBJ2-7, with a possible D match to TRBD1 (5 bases). Germline CDR1 KGHSH, CDR2 LQKENI. This CDR3 is 13 amino acids long. The V and J ends lost 2 bases and 5 bases respectively, with 10 bases between them. CDR3 in DNA: TGTGCCAGCTCACCAAACCAGGGCCACGAGCAGTACTTC. It yields the protein CASSPNQGHEQYF.

V and J are TRBV7-9 and TRBJ2-7; weak D call: TRBD2 (6 bases). The germline V and J ends were trimmed by 5 bases and 1 base, with 12 bases remaining between them. The germline CDR1 and CDR2 sequences are SEHNR and FQNEAQ (reference sequence). The CDR3 contains 14 residues. CDR3 protein: CASSPRGNSYEQYF. CDR3 coding DNA: TGTGCCAGCAGCCCCCGCGGGAATTCCTACGAGCAGTACTTC.

The rearrangement links TRBV19 to TRBJ1-1; D not certain. Trimming shortened V by 7 bases and J by 4 bases, and 7 bases separated the two germline ends. CDR1 LNHDA and CDR2 SQIVND come from the germline V gene (reference sequence). This CDR3 is 11 amino acids long. CDR3 DNA: TGTGCCAGTATGAGGGTCACTGAAGCTTTCTTT. This sequence encodes CASMRVTEAFF.

The V gene is TRBV7-2, the J gene TRBJ1-2; a weak D match, TRBD1 (5 bases). The CDR3 consists of 15 residues. CDR1 and CDR2 from the germline V gene are SGHTA and FQGNSA. The ends were cut back, 2 bases at V and 4 bases at J, with 14 bases in the middle. This CDR3 reads CASSLPDKAAYGYTF. CDR3 sequence (DNA): TGTGCCAGCAGCTTACCGGACAAGGCTGCCTATGGCTACACCTTC.

V and J are TRBV5-7 and TRBJ1-5; D remains ambiguous. TRBV5-7 is reported as an ORF; its role is uncertain. Trimming left V 0 bases short and J 0 bases short, with 19 bases between. This CDR3 region has 19 residues. The CDR3 reads CASSLVWASVENSNQPQHF. The CDR3 nucleotides are TGTGCCAGCAGCTTGGTGTGGGCGTCAGTCGAAAATAGCAATCAGCCCCAGCATTTT.

This chain links TRBV7-2 with TRBJ2-1, with D maybe TRBD2 (6 bases). V was shortened by 0 bases and J by 3 bases, with 15 bases between the two germline ends. CDR1 and CDR2 (germline): SGHTA, FQGNSA. CDR3 size: 17 residues. CDR3 nucleotides: TGTGCCAGCAGCTTAGCTTCAACTAGCAACCTCTACAATGAGCAGTTCTTC. It specifies CASSLASTSNLYNEQFF.

The chain combines TRBV5-6 with TRBJ2-5; 9 bases agree with TRBD1. The CDR3 length is 15 residues. Germline V gene lookup returns CDR1 SGHDT and CDR2 YYEEEE. V shed 1 base, J shed 1 base, and the junction held 2 bases outside the gene matches. CDR3 nucleotides: TGTGCCAGCAGCTTGACGACAGGGGGCCAAGAGACCCAGTACTTC. Its protein product is CASSLTTGGQETQYF.

J is TRBJ2-1 and V is TRBV7-2; 8 nucleotides match TRBD2. Germline CDR1 reads SGHTA; CDR2 reads FQGNSA. The length of the CDR3 is 16 residues. The V gene end was trimmed by 3 bases and the J gene end by 1 base; junction bases not matched to a gene: 5. The CDR3 here is CASSLSGSASYNEQFF. The CDR3 bases are TGTGCCAGCAGCTTGAGCGGGAGTGCGTCCTACAATGAGCAGTTCTTC.

J is TRBJ1-2 and V is TRBV27; 10 bases fit TRBD1. Per germline, CDR1 MNHEY and CDR2 SMNVEV (reference sequence). The J segment lost 8 bases and the V segment lost 6 bases, leaving 15 bases of the junction unmatched. This CDR3 is 16 amino acids long. CDR3 residues: CASSDYGQGEGSGYTF. The CDR3 DNA reads as TGTGCCAGCAGCGACTACGGACAGGGGGAAGGCAGCGGCTACACCTTC.

The rearrangement uses TRBV19 and TRBJ2-2, with D hard to call. Trimming cost V 4 bases and J 0 bases, with 9 bases left between them. The CDR3 is 15 residues long. Germline V CDR1 and CDR2: LNHDA, SQIVND (reference sequence). The DNA of the CDR3 is TGTGCCAGTAGTACCCCGGCGGCGAACACCGGGGAGCTGTTTTTT. It encodes CASSTPAANTGELFF.

V and J are TRBV11-2 and TRBJ2-3; 9 nucleotides align to TRBD2. This CDR3 contains 15 residues. Trimming removed 5 bases from V and 3 bases from J; junction bases left unmatched: 6. CDR1 SGHAT and CDR2 FQNNGV come from the germline V gene. In DNA, the CDR3 is TGTGCCAGCAGCGGTAGCGGGAGAGGGACAGATACGCAGTATTTT. Amino acid sequence: CASSGSGRGTDTQYF.

This clone was detected once. This chain links TRBV27 with TRBJ2-7; 7 bases map to TRBD2. The CDR3 runs 15 residues. Germline V gene sequence: CDR1 MNHEY, CDR2 SMNVEV (reference sequence). V lost 3 bases to trimming and J lost 3 bases; unmatched junction nucleotides: 8. As DNA, the CDR3 is TGTGCCAGCAGTTTCTTAGCGGGCCCGGTCTACGAGCAGTACTTC. Protein: CASSFLAGPVYEQYF.

The chain couples TRBV7-9 to TRBJ1-5; D may be TRBD1 (6 bases). V lost 1 base to trimming and J lost 6 bases, with 19 bases between them. The CDR3 has 17 amino acids. Per the germline V gene, CDR1 is SEHNR and CDR2 is FQNEAQ (reference sequence). CDR3 amino acids: CASSLGDPRGMGQPQHF. The CDR3, as DNA: TGTGCCAGCAGCTTAGGGGACCCCAGGGGTATGGGTCAGCCCCAGCATTTT.

The chain employs TRBV10-1 and TRBJ2-1, with 8 bases aligning to TRBD2. Trimming took 11 bases from V and 10 from J; bases not matched to a gene: 1. The CDR3 length is 9 residues. CDR1 is WNHNN, CDR2 SYGVQD, per germline (reference sequence). The CDR3 reads CAGGGEQFF. CDR3 nucleotides: TGCGCCGGCGGGGGGGAGCAGTTCTTC.

This clone appeared a single time. A read error may produce the germline difference seen at one junction end. In nucleotides, the CDR3 is TGTGCCAGCAGTCTCCGACTAGCGGGAGGGCTGCATTTT. Translated: CASSLRLAGGLHF. V is TRBV27 and J is TRBJ2-3; 14 bases are a match to TRBD2. Germline CDR1 reads MNHEY; CDR2 reads SMNVEV (reference sequence). The CDR3 loop spans 13 amino acids.

The chain recombines TRBV7-9 with TRBJ1-1, with TRBD1 matching over 11 bases. Losses at the gene ends were 1 base for V and 4 bases for J; bases not matched to a gene: 8. CDR1 is SEHNR and CDR2 is FQNEAQ in the germline V gene (reference sequence). This CDR3 has 17 residues. CDR3 amino acids: CASSLVGTGGLGTEAFF. The CDR3 bases are TGTGCCAGCAGCTTAGTCGGGACAGGGGGACTGGGCACTGAAGCTTTCTTT.